Below are 28 T cell receptor beta chains sequenced from a single sample in a study of OX40 agonist ivuxolimab in advanced cancers. Sequencing used immunoSEQ multiplex PCR; TCRdb keeps in-frame clones, though not all of them. The sample lists almost 50,000 clones; roughly four fifths were seen once. The source material was CD4+ or CD8+ T cells sorted from blood, sampled in a trial of the OX40 agonist ivuxolimab. These receptors originate from an adult with an advanced solid tumor such as melanoma, head and neck, liver or kidney cancer.

V gene TRBV7-6 combines with J gene TRBJ2-2; D is perhaps TRBD1 (6 bases). The CDR3 has 14 residues. Germline V gene lookup returns CDR1 SGHVS and CDR2 FNYEAQ. V was clipped by 3 bases and J by 5 bases, with 10 bases between them. In DNA form, the CDR3 reads TGTGCCAGCAGCTTGGGGGCGCGAACCGGGGAGCTGTTTTTT. Amino acid sequence: CASSLGARTGELFF.

The chain combines TRBV20-1 with TRBJ1-2; maybe TRBD1 (5 bases). Germline CDR1 is DFQATT and CDR2 is SNEGSKA (reference sequence). V shed 5 bases and J shed 6 bases, with 10 bases lying between them. This CDR3 spans 11 amino acids. Here the CDR3 DNA reads TGCAGTGCTGAAAAAGGGGATGGCTACACCTTC. Its protein is CSAEKGDGYTF.

As DNA, the CDR3 is TGTGCCAGCAGCCCGTATTCCGGGACAGGGTTCAGGGAGCTGTTTTTT. It specifies CASSPYSGTGFRELFF. This chain connects TRBV7-9 to TRBJ2-2, with 9 positions matching TRBD1. Trimming removed 5 bases from V and 9 bases from J; junction bases left unmatched: 13. Germline V lookup: CDR1 SEHNR, CDR2 FQNEAQ (reference sequence). The length of the CDR3 is 16 residues. The entire variable domain, with the rest obtained from reference TRBV7-9 and TRBJ2-2, is as follows: DTGVSQNPRHKITKRGQNVTFRCDPISEHNRLYWYRQTLGQGPEFLTYFQNEAQLEKSRLLSDRFSAERPKGSFSTLEIQRTEQGDSAMYLCASSPYSGTGFRELFFGEGSRLTVL.

The genes are TRBV6-6 and TRBJ2-5; possibly TRBD2 for D (6 bases). Germline CDR1 MNHNY, CDR2 SVGAGI (reference sequence). CDR3 length: 16 amino acids. With 1 base removed from V and 2 bases from J, the gap between germline ends came to 14 bases. The CDR3 DNA follows: TGTGCCAGCAGTTACTGGTCGCGGGGTTCTCAAGAGACCCAGTACTTC. Residues: CASSYWSRGSQETQYF.

This clone has a handful of counts. This chain joins TRBV6-5 and TRBJ2-1; D might be TRBD1 or TRBD2, each matching 5 bases. V lost 6 bases and J 1 base, leaving 7 bases between the germline ends. The V gene's germline CDR1 is MNHEY and CDR2 SVGAGI. CDR3 length: 13 amino acids. The CDR3 DNA sequence: TGTGCCAGCAGGGGGACGTCCTACAATGAGCAGTTCTTC. Translating gives CASRGTSYNEQFF.

The V and J genes are TRBV19 and TRBJ1-1, with D unresolved. With 1 base removed from V and 0 bases from J, the gap between germline ends came to 6 bases. This CDR3 has 14 amino acids. The V gene's germline CDR1 is LNHDA and CDR2 SQIVND (reference sequence). The CDR3 DNA is TGTGCCAGTAGTATAGGGGAGGTGAACACTGAAGCTTTCTTT. This sequence encodes CASSIGEVNTEAFF.

This clone came up once. This sequence joins TRBV6-6 and TRBJ2-5; D possibly corresponds to TRBD1 (6 bases). The CDR3 runs 13 residues. The germline gives CDR1 MNHNY, CDR2 SVGAGI (reference sequence). V gave up 5 bases and J gave up 3 bases, with 10 bases separating them. The CDR3 DNA reads TGTGCCAGCAGTACAAACAGGGAAGAGACCCAGTACTTC. This encodes CASSTNREETQYF.

The chain carries TRBV28 and TRBJ2-3; no reliable D call. Trimming pared 3 bases from V and 7 bases from J, leaving 14 bases between. The CDR3 has 14 amino acids. Germline V gene lookup returns CDR1 MDHEN and CDR2 SYDVKM. This CDR3 is CASSFSEAWNTQYF. CDR3 nucleotides: TGTGCCAGCAGTTTCAGCGAAGCTTGGAATACGCAGTATTTT.

This sequence joins TRBV18 and TRBJ2-3, with TRBD2 matching 15 bases. The CDR3 runs to 17 residues. Germline V gene lookup returns CDR1 KGHSH and CDR2 LQKENI. J was trimmed by 2 bases and V by 3 bases; bases with no gene match: 3. In DNA, the CDR3 is TGTGCCAGCTCACCGGGGACTAGCGGGAGGCACACAGATACGCAGTATTTT. Its protein product is CASSPGTSGRHTDTQYF.

DNA for the CDR3: TGCGCCAGCAGCTGGGGCAGGGGGGGCACAGATACGCAGTATTTT. Its translation: CASSWGRGGTDTQYF. The J gene is TRBJ2-3, the V gene TRBV5-1; tentatively, D is TRBD1 (7 bases). The V and J ends lost 3 bases and 1 base respectively, with 12 bases between them. The CDR3 runs to 15 residues. Per germline, CDR1 SGHRS and CDR2 YFSETQ.

The chain has TRBV27 and TRBJ2-1, with 10 bases that match TRBD2. The CDR3 is 11 residues long. V lost 7 bases to trimming and J lost 15 bases; unmatched junction nucleotides: 6. Germline V lookup: CDR1 MNHEY, CDR2 SMNVEV (reference sequence). CDR3 sequence (DNA): TGTGCCAGCATGAGCGGGAGGGCCCGGTTCTTC. Translated, it gives CASMSGRARFF.

V and J are TRBV7-9 and TRBJ2-7; D is uncertain. V shed 6 bases and J shed 3 bases, with 6 bases lying between them. Germline-derived CDR1 and CDR2 are SEHNR and FQNEAQ (reference sequence). The CDR3 length is 11 residues. CDR3 nucleotides: TGTGCCAGCAGAGGTGGCTACGAGCAGTACTTC. The encoded protein is CASRGGYEQYF.

CDR3 region: CASSHGRDRVNTGELFF. Here the CDR3 DNA reads TGCGCCAGCAGCCACGGCCGGGACAGGGTAAACACCGGGGAGCTGTTTTTT. This chain connects TRBV4-1 to TRBJ2-2; 9 nucleotides align to TRBD1. The germline V gene encodes CDR1 MGHRA and CDR2 YSYEKL. The CDR3 length is 17 residues. The V gene end was trimmed by 3 bases and the J gene end by 2 bases; junction bases not matched to a gene: 7.

This rearrangement joins TRBV10-3 to TRBJ1-5; D uncertain. CDR1 and CDR2 (germline): ENHRY, SYGVKD. The CDR3 is made up of 13 amino acids. Trimming took off 6 bases at V and 0 bases at J, with 6 bases between the two ends. For the CDR3, the DNA is TGTGCCATCAGGAACGATAGCAATCAGCCCCAGCATTTT. Its protein product is CAIRNDSNQPQHF.

The chain has TRBV7-6 and TRBJ1-1, with TRBD1 as a possible D gene (5 bases). This CDR3 spans 18 amino acids. Looked up from germline, CDR1 is SGHVS and CDR2 is FNYEAQ. With 0 bases removed from V and 0 bases from J, the gap between germline ends came to 17 bases. For the CDR3, the DNA is TGTGCCAGCAGCTTAGCCAGGGAGGGAGACTACATGAACACTGAAGCTTTCTTT. As protein: CASSLAREGDYMNTEAFF.

V is TRBV6-6 and J is TRBJ2-7; 8 positions match TRBD1. Losses at the gene ends were 10 bases for V and 5 bases for J; bases not matched to a gene: 7. Germline loops: CDR1 MNHNY, CDR2 SVGAGI (reference sequence). This CDR3 has 12 amino acids. The CDR3 coding sequence is TGTGCCATAGAAGACAGGGGCCACGAGCAGTACTTC. Amino acids: CAIEDRGHEQYF.

V is TRBV11-3 and J is TRBJ2-2, with a possible D match to TRBD2 (7 bases). The germline V and J ends were trimmed by 5 bases and 7 bases, with 11 bases remaining between them. This CDR3 is 13 amino acids long. Germline V gives CDR1 SGHNT, CDR2 YENEEA. The CDR3 DNA follows: TGTGCCAGCAGCGGGAGGGGGAGCGGGGAGCTGTTTTTT. This sequence encodes CASSGRGSGELFF.

V gene TRBV4-2 combines with J gene TRBJ1-1; D is unresolved. This CDR3 has 15 amino acids. Germline lookup yields CDR1 LGHNA and CDR2 YNFKEQ. The germline V and J ends were trimmed by 1 base and 5 bases, with 14 bases remaining between them. The DNA of the CDR3 is TGTGCCAGCAGCCAAGTGGGAGAAGAGGGTACTGAAGCTTTCTTT. As protein: CASSQVGEEGTEAFF.

The gene calls are TRBV7-2 and TRBJ2-1; no clear D. Germline loops: CDR1 SGHTA, CDR2 FQGNSA. The CDR3 has 16 amino acids. Trimming took off 0 bases at V and 3 bases at J, with 12 bases between the two ends. In DNA form, the CDR3 reads TGTGCCAGCAGCTTAGCGGGTAACACCAACTACAATGAGCAGTTCTTC. The encoded protein is CASSLAGNTNYNEQFF.

V is TRBV20-1 and J is TRBJ2-7; D possibly corresponds to TRBD1 (6 bases). CDR1 and CDR2 (germline): DFQATT, SNEGSKA (reference sequence). This CDR3 region has 11 residues. V was cut by 4 bases and J by 3 bases, with 7 bases left in between. The chain's CDR3 is CSANRDYEQYF. DNA for the CDR3: TGCAGTGCTAACAGGGACTACGAGCAGTACTTC.

This chain connects TRBV4-1 to TRBJ2-4; 14 bases align to TRBD2. V shed 4 bases and J 0 bases; nucleotides not matched to a gene: 5. CDR3 size: 18 residues. From germline, CDR1 is MGHRA and CDR2 YSYEKL. The CDR3 protein is CASSRGLAGGRAKNIQYF. The CDR3, as DNA: TGCGCCAGCAGCCGAGGACTAGCGGGAGGCCGAGCCAAAAACATTCAGTACTTC.

This rearrangement joins TRBV5-4 to TRBJ2-2; D gene uncertain. The germline V gene encodes CDR1 SGHNT and CDR2 YYREEE (reference sequence). This CDR3 has 16 residues. Trimming removed 4 bases at V and 2 bases at J, with 15 bases between. CDR3 amino acids: CASSPGRVRNTGELFF. CDR3 nucleotides: TGTGCCAGCAGCCCGGGCCGCGTCCGAAACACCGGGGAGCTGTTTTTT.

The CDR3 nucleotides are TGTGCCAGCACACTGGGGACAATATACAATGAGCAGTTCTTC. Its translation: CASTLGTIYNEQFF. This chain links TRBV9 with TRBJ2-1; D may be TRBD1 (6 bases). The CDR3 is 14 residues long. Germline V gives CDR1 SGDLS, CDR2 YYNGEE. V was clipped by 6 bases and J by 4 bases, with 14 bases between them.

Comments on this clone: Other nucleotide sequences from this sample produce the same CDR3. The chain uses TRBV11-3 and TRBJ2-1; the D gene is possibly TRBD2 (5 bases). The V and J ends lost 3 bases and 5 bases respectively, with 11 bases between them. The V gene's germline CDR1 is SGHNT and CDR2 YENEEA. There are 14 residues in the CDR3. CDR3 sequence: CASSLGLAHNEQFF. The CDR3 nucleotides are TGTGCCAGCAGCTTGGGTCTAGCCCACAATGAGCAGTTCTTC.

This clone was seen more than once but under ten times. This rearrangement joins TRBV5-4 to TRBJ2-5; no reliable D call. From germline, CDR1 is SGHNT and CDR2 YYREEE (reference sequence). Trimming removed 2 bases at V and 1 base at J, with 6 bases between. The CDR3 is 13 residues long. The CDR3 loop is CASSFDIQETQYF. CDR3 coding DNA: TGTGCCAGCAGCTTTGACATCCAAGAGACCCAGTACTTC.

This clone was counted between two and nine times. The chain links TRBV11-2 to TRBJ2-7; D is undetermined. The CDR3 has 14 residues. With 4 bases removed from V and 1 base from J, the gap between germline ends came to 11 bases. Per the germline V gene, CDR1 is SGHAT and CDR2 is FQNNGV. Here the CDR3 DNA reads TGTGCCAGCAGCTGGGATCAGGTTTCCTACGAGCAGTACTTC. Protein product: CASSWDQVSYEQYF.

The chain combines TRBV11-3 with TRBJ2-2; no reliable D call. V lost 3 bases and J lost 7, with 9 bases in between. This CDR3 has 13 amino acids. Germline V lookup: CDR1 SGHNT, CDR2 YENEEA. The CDR3: CASSFSTSGELFF. The CDR3 DNA reads TGTGCCAGCAGCTTTAGCACGAGCGGGGAGCTGTTTTTT.

This chain connects TRBV11-2 to TRBJ1-1, with 7 positions matching TRBD1. V was clipped by 5 bases and J by 4 bases; unmatched bases: 7. The CDR3 runs to 14 residues. In germline, CDR1 is SGHAT, CDR2 FQNNGV. The CDR3 region is CASSSYRGGTEAFF. CDR3 DNA: TGTGCCAGCAGCAGCTACAGGGGCGGCACTGAAGCTTTCTTT.